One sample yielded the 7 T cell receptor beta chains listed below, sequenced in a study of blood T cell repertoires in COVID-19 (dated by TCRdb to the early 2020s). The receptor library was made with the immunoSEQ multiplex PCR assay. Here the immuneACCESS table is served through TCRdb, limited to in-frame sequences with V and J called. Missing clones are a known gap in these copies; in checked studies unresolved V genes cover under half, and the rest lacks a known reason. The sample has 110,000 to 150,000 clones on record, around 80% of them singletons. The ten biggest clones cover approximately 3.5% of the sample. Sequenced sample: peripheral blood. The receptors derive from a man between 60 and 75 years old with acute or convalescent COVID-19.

The CDR3 nucleotides read TGTGCCAGTAGTCCCATAGCGCTTAATCAGCCCCAGCATTTT. Its translation: CASSPIALNQPQHF. The V gene is TRBV19, the J gene TRBJ1-5, with no clear D. The CDR3 has 14 amino acids. Between the trimmed V and J ends, which lost 5 bases and 4 bases, there was a span of 12 bases. Looked up from germline, CDR1 is LNHDA and CDR2 is SQIVND (reference sequence).

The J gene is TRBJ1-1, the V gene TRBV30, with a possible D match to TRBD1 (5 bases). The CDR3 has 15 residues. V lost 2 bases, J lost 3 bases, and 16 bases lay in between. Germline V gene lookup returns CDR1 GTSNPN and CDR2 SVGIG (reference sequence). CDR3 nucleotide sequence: TGTGCCTGGAGTTCCCTTGGGGCCAGCCACACTGAAGCTTTCTTT. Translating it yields CAWSSLGASHTEAFF.

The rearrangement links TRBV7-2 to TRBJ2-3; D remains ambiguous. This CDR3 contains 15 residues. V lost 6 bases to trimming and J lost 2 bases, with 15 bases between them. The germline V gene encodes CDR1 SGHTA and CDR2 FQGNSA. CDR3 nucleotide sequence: TGTGCCAGCAGTCTAGTCCGAGGAGCCACAGATACGCAGTATTTT. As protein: CASSLVRGATDTQYF.

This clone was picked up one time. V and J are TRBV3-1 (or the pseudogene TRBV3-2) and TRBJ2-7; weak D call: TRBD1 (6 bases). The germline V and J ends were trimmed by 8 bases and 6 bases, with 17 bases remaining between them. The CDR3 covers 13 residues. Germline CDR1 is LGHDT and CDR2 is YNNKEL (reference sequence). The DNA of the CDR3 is TGTGCCAGCCGCAGGGGCGAAGGATTCGAGCAGTACTTC. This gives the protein CASRRGEGFEQYF.

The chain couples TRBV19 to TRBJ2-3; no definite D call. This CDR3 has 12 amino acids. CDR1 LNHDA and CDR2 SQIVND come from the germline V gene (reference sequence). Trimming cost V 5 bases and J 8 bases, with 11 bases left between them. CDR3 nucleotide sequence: TGTGCCAGTAGTCCCCTCCCGGGTACGCAGTATTTT. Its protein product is CASSPLPGTQYF. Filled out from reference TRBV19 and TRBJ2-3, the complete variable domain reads DGGITQSPKYLFRKEGQNVTLSCEQNLNHDAMYWYRQDPGQGLRLIYYSQIVNDFQKGDIAEGYSVSREKKESFPLTVTSAQKNPTAFYLCASSPLPGTQYFGPGTRLTVL.

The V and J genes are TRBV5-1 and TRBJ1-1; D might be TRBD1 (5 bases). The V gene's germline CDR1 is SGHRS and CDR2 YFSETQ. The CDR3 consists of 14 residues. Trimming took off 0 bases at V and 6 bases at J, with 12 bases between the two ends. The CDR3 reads CASSLDRIVAEAFF. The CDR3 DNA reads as TGCGCCAGCAGCTTGGACAGGATTGTCGCTGAAGCTTTCTTT.

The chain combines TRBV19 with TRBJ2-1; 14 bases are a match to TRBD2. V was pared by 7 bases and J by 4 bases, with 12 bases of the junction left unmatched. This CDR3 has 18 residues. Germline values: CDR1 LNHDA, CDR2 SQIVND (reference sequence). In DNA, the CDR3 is TGTGCCAGTACCAACGGACGGGGACTAGCGGGGGCTTACAATGAGCAGTTCTTC. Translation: CASTNGRGLAGAYNEQFF. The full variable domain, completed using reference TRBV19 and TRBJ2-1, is DGGITQSPKYLFRKEGQNVTLSCEQNLNHDAMYWYRQDPGQGLRLIYYSQIVNDFQKGDIAEGYSVSREKKESFPLTVTSAQKNPTAFYLCASTNGRGLAGAYNEQFFGPGTRLTVL.